Each of the 6 T cell receptor beta chains below was sequenced from the same sample in a study of blood T cell repertoires in COVID-19. Data came from immunoSEQ multiplex PCR; TCRdb stores just in-frame clones and leaves some out. The sample records around 130,000 clones, roughly 86% being singletons. Material: peripheral blood. The origin of the receptors is a human donor in a cohort sampled during active COVID-19.

The chain recombines TRBV29-1 with TRBJ2-1, with 8 bases that match TRBD1. This CDR3 comprises 11 residues. V lost 6 bases to trimming and J lost 12 bases; unmatched junction nucleotides: 7. Germline lookup yields CDR1 SQVTM and CDR2 ANQGSEA. The CDR3 is CSVDRESRQFF. Written as DNA, the CDR3 is TGCAGCGTGGACAGGGAAAGCCGGCAGTTCTTC.

The count of this clone is one. The rearrangement joins TRBV5-6 to TRBJ2-4, with D possibly being TRBD1 (5 bases). The ends were cut back, 4 bases at V and 5 bases at J, with 10 bases in the middle. Germline V CDR1 and CDR2: SGHDT, YYEEEE. The CDR3 extends over 13 amino acids. The CDR3: CASSPRGENIQYF. The CDR3 coding sequence is TGTGCCAGCAGCCCAAGGGGCGAAAACATTCAGTACTTC.

This clone has a handful of counts. The chain links TRBV19 to TRBJ2-5, with TRBD1 as a possible D gene (6 bases). The CDR3 covers 15 residues. Deletions cut 5 bases from V and 1 base from J, with 14 bases between. Germline loops: CDR1 LNHDA, CDR2 SQIVND (reference sequence). The CDR3, as DNA: TGTGCCAGTAGTTCTCAGGGGCGCCTCCAAGAGACCCAGTACTTC. It translates to CASSSQGRLQETQYF.

The chain uses TRBV10-2 and TRBJ2-7; D gene ambiguous. The ends were cut back, 6 bases at V and 5 bases at J, with 17 bases in the middle. Looked up from germline, CDR1 is WSHSY and CDR2 is SAAADI. The CDR3 covers 14 residues. CDR3 in amino acids: CASRAEAIFDEQYF. The CDR3 bases are TGCGCCAGCAGGGCAGAGGCAATTTTCGACGAGCAGTACTTC.

The chain is built from TRBV11-3 and TRBJ1-1; D is perhaps TRBD1 (6 bases). The CDR3 has 14 residues. V was trimmed by 0 bases and J by 3 bases, leaving 8 bases between them. The germline gives CDR1 SGHNT, CDR2 YENEEA. CDR3 DNA: TGTGCCAGCAGCTTAGACCCAGGGGACACTGAAGCTTTCTTT. Translation: CASSLDPGDTEAFF.

This chain links TRBV3-1 (or the pseudogene TRBV3-2) with TRBJ1-6; 8 bases line up with TRBD1. Per germline, CDR1 LGHDT and CDR2 YNNKEL (reference sequence). The CDR3 spans 16 residues. With 4 bases clipped from V and 10 bases from J, the junction kept 12 bases outside the gene matches. CDR3 sequence: CASSLALTGAESPLHF. CDR3 sequence (DNA): TGTGCCAGCAGCCTTGCCCTGACAGGGGCGGAATCACCCCTCCACTTT.